These 4 T cell receptor beta chains were all obtained from the same sample, sequenced in a study of metastatic and nonmetastatic thyroid tumors. TCRdb used MiXCR to call clones anew from the PCR reads. This sample has 40,000 or so clones; about half occur once, and the top ten carry around a quarter. Until they underwent thyroid surgery, no patient had received any treatment. The sequencing input was tumor tissue. The receptors here all came from a male donor with papillary thyroid cancer or a benign thyroid nodule (not recorded which). Some clones in this sample may be carry-over from other donors' samples.

This clone turned up a few times. The rearrangement joins TRBV27 to TRBJ2-1; D gene uncertain. The CDR3 has 13 amino acids. Germline CDR1 and CDR2: MNHEY and SMNVEV (reference sequence). V lost 7 bases and J 10 bases, leaving 17 bases between the germline ends. CDR3 sequence: CASIDSLVGEQFF. Written as DNA, the CDR3 is TGTGCCAGCATTGATTCCCTGGTGGGGGAGCAGTTCTTC.

This clone occurred once. This CDR3 is CASSFRGFNTGELFF. CDR3 bases: TGTGCCAGCAGCTTTCGGGGATTCAACACCGGGGAGCTGTTTTTT. The V call is TRBV11-2, the J call TRBJ2-2, with D possibly being TRBD2 (5 bases). The CDR3 has 15 residues. Trimming stripped 3 bases from V and 2 bases from J, with 10 bases between. Germline-derived CDR1 and CDR2 are SGHAT and FQNNGV.

This clone occurred many times. This clone may be a read error of a much larger clone one base away. This sample includes further DNA sequences coding for the same CDR3. The CDR3: CASIPDRENEKLFF. CDR3 sequence (DNA): TGCGCCAGCATTCCAGACAGGGAGAATGAAAAACTGTTTTTT. This chain links TRBV12-3 or TRBV12-4 with TRBJ1-4; 7 bases line up with TRBD1. The CDR3 is 14 residues long.

The J gene is TRBJ2-3, the V gene TRBV11-2; TRBD2 agrees at 8 bases. Germline lookup yields CDR1 SGHAT and CDR2 FQNNGV. V trimming: 1 base; J trimming: 5 bases; junction bases outside the gene matches: 8. This CDR3 contains 16 residues. CDR3 nucleotide sequence: TGTGCCAGCAGCTTAGGGGGTAGCGGGACTGGAGATACGCAGTATTTT. Translation gives CASSLGGSGTGDTQYF.